This T cell receptor (beta chain) was profiled in a study of patients and donors after allogeneic stem cell transplantation (dated by TCRdb to 2018 to 2020). About this clonotype itself: Its target antigen remains unknown. No much larger clone exists at a distance of one base, and base qualities are not known.

Library preparation employed RT-PCR. The instrument given in TCRdb is NextSeq 550. In TCRdb, the public reads were trimmed at Q25 with fastp and aligned with MiXCR, with productive beta chains retained. Rows with a matching CDR3 protein are joined into one entry that keeps the most common DNA and genes. This sample lists around 200,000 distinct CDR3 sequences; about 37% were detected once. The ten largest clonotypes hold roughly 12% of the sample. The germline V gene supplies CDR1 SQVTM and CDR2 ANQGSEA. From the cysteine up to the phenylalanine, the CDR3 has a length of 14 residues. The read is trimmed to its CDR3 DNA, 42 bases read in frame from base 1. At the junction V is shortened by 2 bases and J by 1 base, with 11 bases in between.

This TCR came from a human donor who was either an allogeneic HSCT recipient or a stem cell or donor lymphocyte infusion donor (not recorded which). It is not recorded whose cells these are; they may come from a transplant donor. The chain is made from TRBV29-1 and TRBJ1-1, with a weak D call of TRBD1 (5 bases match). The sequencing input was blood, either unsorted or a sorted T cell fraction (not recorded which). Here is the DNA: TGCAGCGTTGAAAGCAGACAGTCGAACACTGAAGCTTTCTTT. It is translated as CSVESRQSNTEAFF.